This TCR beta chain is from a study of shared clonotypes between healthy human individuals. CD4+ cells were split into CD45RA+ naive and CD45RA-negative memory subsets. In germline, CDR1 is MNHNS, CDR2 SASEGT. The CDR3 runs to 15 residues. J gave up 5 bases and V 1 base, and 3 bases lay outside the gene matches. Genomic DNA from each subset was divided evenly over several immunoSEQ plates. Authors' processing steps: There were no quality scores in the junction-only immunoSEQ sequences, so filtering differed. Repertoires were generated with immunoSEQ multiplex PCR, while TCRdb's copy carries only in-frame clones and drops some. Clone size and the V and J calls come from that table; the DNA yielded D and trimming. The sample includes millions of clones, 85% to 95% of them seen just once.

This chain connects TRBV6-1 to TRBJ2-2; 8 bases are shared with TRBD1. The sequence was obtained from a man aged 18-30 years in good health. Input material: naive CD4+ T cells sorted from blood. Subset defined: CD45RA+ positively selected. CDR3 protein: CASSEGDRRTGELFF. The CDR3 DNA is TGTGCCAGCAGTGAAGGGGACAGGCGAACCGGGGAGCTGTTTTTT.